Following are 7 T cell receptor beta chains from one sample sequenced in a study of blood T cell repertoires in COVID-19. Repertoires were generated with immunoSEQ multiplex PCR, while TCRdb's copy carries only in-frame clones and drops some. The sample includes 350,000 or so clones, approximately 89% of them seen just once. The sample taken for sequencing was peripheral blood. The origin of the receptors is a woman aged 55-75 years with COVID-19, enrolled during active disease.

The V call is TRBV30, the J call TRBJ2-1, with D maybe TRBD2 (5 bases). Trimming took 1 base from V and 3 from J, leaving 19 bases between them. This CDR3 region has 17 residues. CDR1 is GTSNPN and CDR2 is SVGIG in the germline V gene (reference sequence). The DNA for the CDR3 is TGTGCCTGGAGTGCCTCGCTCTGGGGAAGCGGCTACAATGAGCAGTTCTTC. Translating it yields CAWSASLWGSGYNEQFF.

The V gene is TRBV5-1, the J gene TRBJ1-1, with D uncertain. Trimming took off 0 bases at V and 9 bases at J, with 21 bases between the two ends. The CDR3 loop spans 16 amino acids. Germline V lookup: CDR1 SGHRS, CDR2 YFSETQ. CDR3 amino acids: CASSLGGEPRRDKAFF. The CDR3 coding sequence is TGCGCCAGCAGCTTGGGTGGGGAACCCCGACGGGATAAAGCTTTCTTT. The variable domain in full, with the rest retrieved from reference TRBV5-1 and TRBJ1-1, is KAGVTQTPRYLIKTRGQQVTLSCSPISGHRSVSWYQQTPGQGLQFLFEYFSETQRNKGNFPGRFSGRQFSNSRSEMNVSTLELGDSALYLCASSLGGEPRRDKAFFGQGTRLTVV.

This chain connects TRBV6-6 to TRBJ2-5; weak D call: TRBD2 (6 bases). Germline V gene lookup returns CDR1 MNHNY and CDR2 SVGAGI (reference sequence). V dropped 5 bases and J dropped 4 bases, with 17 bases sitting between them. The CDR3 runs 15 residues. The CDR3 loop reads CASSIVRGGVETQYF. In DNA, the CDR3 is TGTGCCAGCAGTATCGTAAGGGGAGGTGTAGAGACCCAGTACTTC.

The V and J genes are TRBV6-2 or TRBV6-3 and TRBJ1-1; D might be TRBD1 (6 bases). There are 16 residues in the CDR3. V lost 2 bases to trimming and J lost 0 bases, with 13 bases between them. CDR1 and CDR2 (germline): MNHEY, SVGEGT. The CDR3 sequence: CASSYPATGMNTEAFF. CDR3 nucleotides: TGTGCCAGCAGTTACCCCGCGACAGGTATGAACACTGAAGCTTTCTTT.

CDR3 bases: TGTGCCAGCAGCCAAGACCCCGGGCCCCAGCATTTT. Translated, it gives CASSQDPGPQHF. The genes are TRBV3-1 (or the pseudogene TRBV3-2) and TRBJ1-5, with no clear D. Germline V lookup: CDR1 LGHDT, CDR2 YNNKEL (reference sequence). With 0 bases removed from V and 9 bases from J, the gap between germline ends came to 6 bases. CDR3 size: 12 residues.

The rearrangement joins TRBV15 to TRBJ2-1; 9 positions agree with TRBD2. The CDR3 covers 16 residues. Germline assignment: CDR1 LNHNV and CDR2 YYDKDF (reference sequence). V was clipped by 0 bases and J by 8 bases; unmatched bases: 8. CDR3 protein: CATSRDPAGGLDEQFF. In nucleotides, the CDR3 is TGTGCCACCAGCAGAGATCCAGCGGGGGGTCTCGATGAGCAGTTCTTC.

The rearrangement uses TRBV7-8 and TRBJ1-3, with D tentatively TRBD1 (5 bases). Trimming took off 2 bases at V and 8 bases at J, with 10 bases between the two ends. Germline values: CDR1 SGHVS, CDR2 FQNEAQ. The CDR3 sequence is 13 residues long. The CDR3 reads CASSLTGEDTIYF. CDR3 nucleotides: TGTGCCAGCAGCTTAACGGGGGAGGACACCATATATTTT. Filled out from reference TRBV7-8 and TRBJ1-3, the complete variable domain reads GAGVSQSPRYKVAKRGQDVALRCDPISGHVSLFWYQQALGQGPEFLTYFQNEAQLDKSGLPSDRFFAERPEGSVSTLKIQRTQQEDSAVYLCASSLTGEDTIYFGEGSWLTVV.